Shown below are 7 T cell receptor beta chains from a single sample sequenced in a study of T cells after yellow fever vaccination (dated by TCRdb to the late 2010s). The treatment or condition label of this sample denotes: live attenuated yellow fever vaccine strain. The method was 5' RACE. Instrument used: Illumina HiSeq 2500. The public reads were reprocessed in TCRdb via fastp at Q25 and MiXCR, keeping in-frame beta chains. Rows with a matching CDR3 protein are joined into one entry that keeps the most common DNA and genes. This sample comprises a few hundred thousand distinct CDR3 sequences, around 6.7% of them detected only once. The ten biggest clones cover approximately 1.1% of the sample. The sample in question was CD4+ T cells sorted from PBMCs, obtained on the day of the yellow fever booster vaccination. These receptors were obtained from a young man who received the YFV17D yellow fever vaccine.

In the case of this clonotype: An end of the junction differs from the germline gene, which may be a read error. The CDR3 nucleotides read TGCAGTGCTATCGACAGGGCGAAAACCGGGGAGCTGTTTTTT. This translates into CSAIDRAKTGELFF. J is TRBJ2-2 and V is TRBV20-1, with 7 bases matching TRBD1. Per germline, CDR1 DFQATT and CDR2 SNEGSKA (reference sequence). The length of the CDR3 is 14 residues.

A few counts support this clonotype. The chain uses TRBV28 and TRBJ2-5, with D unresolved. Deletions cut 5 bases from V and 5 bases from J, with 15 bases between. CDR1 is MDHEN, CDR2 SYDVKM, per germline. The CDR3 has 14 residues. The CDR3 is CASSADLTLETQYF. CDR3 DNA: TGTGCCAGCAGTGCCGACTTGACGTTGGAGACCCAGTACTTC.

There are many counts of this clonotype. The CDR3 DNA follows: TGTGCCAGCAGTCCCAGTTCTGGGTTTGGGACAACAGAATACGAGCAGTACTTC. It translates to CASSPSSGFGTTEYEQYF. The V and J genes are TRBV28 and TRBJ2-7, with a possible D match to TRBD1 (6 bases). Trimming pared 5 bases from V and 4 bases from J, leaving 27 bases between. The germline V gene has CDR1 MDHEN and CDR2 SYDVKM. The CDR3 is 18 residues long.

This clonotype was detected a few times. The chain uses TRBV7-2 and TRBJ2-3; no reliable D call. Trimming took off 1 base at V and 2 bases at J, with 7 bases between the two ends. Germline loops: CDR1 SGHTA, CDR2 FQGNSA. The CDR3 is 14 amino acids. The CDR3 DNA reads TGTGCCAGCAGCTTAGGGCCAGTCACAGATACGCAGTATTTT. Residues: CASSLGPVTDTQYF.

This clonotype occurred a few times. The chain combines TRBV6-2 or TRBV6-3 with TRBJ2-1; 10 bases line up with TRBD1. The length of the CDR3 is 15 residues. V shed 6 bases, J shed 8 bases, and the junction held 10 bases outside the gene matches. Germline lookup yields CDR1 MNHEY and CDR2 SVGEGT. In DNA, the CDR3 is TGTGCCAGCAGAATACAACGGGACAGGGGCTATGAGCAGTTCTTC. Protein: CASRIQRDRGYEQFF.

The V and J genes are TRBV3-1 and TRBJ2-2; D gene uncertain. The CDR3 is 15 amino acids. Per the germline V gene, CDR1 is LGHDT and CDR2 is YNNKEL (reference sequence). Trimming took off 1 base at V and 0 bases at J, with 6 bases between the two ends. The CDR3: CASSQAETNTGELFF. The CDR3, as DNA: TGTGCCAGCAGCCAAGCGGAAACGAACACCGGGGAGCTGTTTTTT.

This clonotype was observed at least ten times. V and J are TRBV2 and TRBJ1-2, with 7 bases fitting TRBD1. The CDR3 totals 14 residues. CDR1 SNHLY and CDR2 FYNNEI come from the germline V gene. The J segment lost 5 bases and the V segment lost 6 bases, leaving 9 bases of the junction unmatched. CDR3 residues: CASRSGTELYGYTF. CDR3 coding DNA: TGTGCCAGCAGAAGTGGGACAGAACTTTATGGCTACACCTTC.